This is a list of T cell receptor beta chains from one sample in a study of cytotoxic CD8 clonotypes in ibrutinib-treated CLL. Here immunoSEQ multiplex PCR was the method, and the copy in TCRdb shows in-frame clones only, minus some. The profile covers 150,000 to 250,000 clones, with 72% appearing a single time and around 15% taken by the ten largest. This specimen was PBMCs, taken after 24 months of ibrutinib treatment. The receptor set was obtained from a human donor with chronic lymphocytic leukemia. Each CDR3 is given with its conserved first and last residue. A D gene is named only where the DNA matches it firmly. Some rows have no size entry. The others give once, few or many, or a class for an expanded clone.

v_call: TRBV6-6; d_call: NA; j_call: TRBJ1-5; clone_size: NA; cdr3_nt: TGTGCCAGCAGTCTTTCAGGAGGCGGCAATCAGCCCCAGCATTTT; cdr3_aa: CASSLSGGGNQPQHF
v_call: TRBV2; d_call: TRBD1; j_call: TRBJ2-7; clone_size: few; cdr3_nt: TGTGCCAGCAGTGTGACAGGGGGCGCTTCCTACGAGCAGTACTTC; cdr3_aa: CASSVTGGASYEQYF
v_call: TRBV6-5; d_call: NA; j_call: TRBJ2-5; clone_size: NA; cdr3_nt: TGTGCCAGCAGTCGGGGCCAAGAGACCCAGTACTTC; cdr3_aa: CASSRGQETQYF
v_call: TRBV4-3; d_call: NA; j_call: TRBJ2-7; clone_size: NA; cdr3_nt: TGCGCCAGCAGCCAAGACTACGGAACGGCCACCTCCTACGAGCAGTACTTC; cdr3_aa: CASSQDYGTATSYEQYF
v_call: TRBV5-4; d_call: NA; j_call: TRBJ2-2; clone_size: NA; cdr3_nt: TGTGCCAGCAGGGATCCGACAAGGGGGAACACCGGGGAGCTGTTTTTT; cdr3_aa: CASRDPTRGNTGELFF
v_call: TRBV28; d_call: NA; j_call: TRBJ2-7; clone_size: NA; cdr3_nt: TGTGCCAGCACCTCGACCCTCGGACGGGGTTACGAGCAGTACTTC; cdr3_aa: CASTSTLGRGYEQYF
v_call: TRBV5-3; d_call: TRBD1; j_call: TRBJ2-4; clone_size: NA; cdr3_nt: TGTGCCAGAAGCCTACTTCACTACTACGACACAGGGGCGGAGGAAATTCAGTACTTC; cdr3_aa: CARSLLHYYDTGAEEIQYF
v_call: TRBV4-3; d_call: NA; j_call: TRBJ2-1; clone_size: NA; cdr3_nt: TGCGCCAGCAGCCCGGGCCGCAATGAGCAGTTCTTC; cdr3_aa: CASSPGRNEQFF
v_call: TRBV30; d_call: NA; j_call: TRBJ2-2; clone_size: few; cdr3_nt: TGTGCCTGGAACAGGGTGATGAGGACCGGGGAGCTGTTTTTT; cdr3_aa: CAWNRVMRTGELFF
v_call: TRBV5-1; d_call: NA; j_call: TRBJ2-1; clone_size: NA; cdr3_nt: TGCGCCAGCAGTGGGGAAGGGGGAGGGAACTACAATGAGCAGTTCTTC; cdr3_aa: CASSGEGGGNYNEQFF
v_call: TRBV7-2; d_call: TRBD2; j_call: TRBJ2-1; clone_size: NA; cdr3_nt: TGTGCCAGCAGCTTAGTCCTAGCGGGAGGGGAGCAGTTCTTC; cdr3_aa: CASSLVLAGGEQFF
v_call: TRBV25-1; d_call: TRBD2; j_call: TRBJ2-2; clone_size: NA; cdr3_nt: TGTGCCAGCGGGACTAGCGGGAGTTTTCGGACCGGGGAGCTGTTTTTT; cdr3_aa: CASGTSGSFRTGELFF
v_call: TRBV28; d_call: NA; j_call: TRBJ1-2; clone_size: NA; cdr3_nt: TGTGCCAGCAGTTCCGCTGATGGCTACACCTTC; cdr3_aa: CASSSADGYTF
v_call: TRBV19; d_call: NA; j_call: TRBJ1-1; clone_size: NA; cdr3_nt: TGTGCCAGTAGTATAGGGGCAGAAGCTTTCTTT; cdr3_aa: CASSIGAEAFF
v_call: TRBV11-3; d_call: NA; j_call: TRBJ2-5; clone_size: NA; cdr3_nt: TGTGCCAGCAGCTCTTCGACAGGTCCTCTGACGGAGACCCAGTACTTC; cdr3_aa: CASSSSTGPLTETQYF
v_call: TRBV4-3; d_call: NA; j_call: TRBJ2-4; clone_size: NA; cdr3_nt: TGCGCCAGCAGCCAAGTTTGGGGACGGACAGGGAGGGACATTCAGTACTTC; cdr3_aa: CASSQVWGRTGRDIQYF
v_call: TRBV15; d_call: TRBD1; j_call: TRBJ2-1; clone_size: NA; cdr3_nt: TGTGCCACCAGCAGAGATCGGGACAGCTACAATGAGCAGTTCTTC; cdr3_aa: CATSRDRDSYNEQFF
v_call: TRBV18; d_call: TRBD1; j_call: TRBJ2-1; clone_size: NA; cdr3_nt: TGTGCCAGCTCACAAGGGACAGGGGGCATCAATGAGCAGTTCTTC; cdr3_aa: CASSQGTGGINEQFF
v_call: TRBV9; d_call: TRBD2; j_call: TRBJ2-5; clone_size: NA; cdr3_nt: TGTGCCAGCAGCGTAAGTGGCGGGAGCCAAGAGACCCAGTACTTC; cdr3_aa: CASSVSGGSQETQYF
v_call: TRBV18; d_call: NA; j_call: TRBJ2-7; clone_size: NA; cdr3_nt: TGTGCCAGCTCACCACGGGGGCGAACCTACGAGCAGTACTTC; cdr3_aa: CASSPRGRTYEQYF
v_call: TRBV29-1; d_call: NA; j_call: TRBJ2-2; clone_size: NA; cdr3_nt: TGCAGTGTATTGGGGGCCGGGGAGCTGTTTTTT; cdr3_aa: CSVLGAGELFF
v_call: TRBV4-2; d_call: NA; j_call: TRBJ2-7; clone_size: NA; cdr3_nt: TGTGCCAGCTCCAATTCTTGGCACTCCTACGAGCAGTACTTC; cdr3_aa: CASSNSWHSYEQYF
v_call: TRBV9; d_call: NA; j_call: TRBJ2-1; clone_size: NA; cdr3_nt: TGTGCCAGCAGCGTGCCGGGCAGGGGCAATGAGCAGTTCTTC; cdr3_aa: CASSVPGRGNEQFF
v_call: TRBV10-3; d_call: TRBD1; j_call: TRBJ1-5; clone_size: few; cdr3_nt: TGTGCCATCACCTGGGACAGAAATCAGCCCCAGCATTTT; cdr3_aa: CAITWDRNQPQHF
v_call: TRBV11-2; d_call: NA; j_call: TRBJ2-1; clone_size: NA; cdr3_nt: TGTGCCAGCAGCTTAGATGCGGCTAGTGGCTCCTACAATGAGCAGTTCTTC; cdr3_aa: CASSLDAASGSYNEQFF
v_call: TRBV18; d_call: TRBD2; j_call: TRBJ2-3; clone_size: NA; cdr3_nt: TGTGCCAGCTCACCTGCGGGAGCTGGAACAGATACGCAGTATTTT; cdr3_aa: CASSPAGAGTDTQYF
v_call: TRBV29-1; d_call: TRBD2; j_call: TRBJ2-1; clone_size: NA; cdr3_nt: TGCAGTGGGAGGGACCCGGACAATGAGCAGTTCTTC; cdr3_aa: CSGRDPDNEQFF
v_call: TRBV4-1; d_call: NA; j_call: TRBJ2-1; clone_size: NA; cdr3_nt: TGCGCCAGCAGCCAGGAGAGGCTAGTTGACAATGAGCAGTTCTTC; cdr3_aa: CASSQERLVDNEQFF
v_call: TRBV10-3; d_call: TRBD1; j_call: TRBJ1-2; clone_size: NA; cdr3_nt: TGTGCCATCAGTGACACTGGACAGGGTATCTATGGCTACACCTTC; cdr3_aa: CAISDTGQGIYGYTF
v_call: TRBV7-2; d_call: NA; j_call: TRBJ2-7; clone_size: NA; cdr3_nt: TGTGCCAGCACCAAACAGGGATGGAGCTCCTACGAGCAGTACTTC; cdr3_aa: CASTKQGWSSYEQYF
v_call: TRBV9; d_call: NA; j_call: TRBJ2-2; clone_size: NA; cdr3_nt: TGTGCCAGCAGCGTTGCCGGGGGCCTGGAACGGGAGCTGTTTTTT; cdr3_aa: CASSVAGGLERELFF
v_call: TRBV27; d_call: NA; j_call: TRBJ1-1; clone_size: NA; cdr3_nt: TGTGCCAGCAGTCGGGGGTGGTACACTGAAGCTTTCTTT; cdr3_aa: CASSRGWYTEAFF
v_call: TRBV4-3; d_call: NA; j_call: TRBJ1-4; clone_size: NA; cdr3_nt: TGCGCCAGCAGCCAAGATTTTACGGGGACTAATGAAAAACTGTTTTTT; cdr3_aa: CASSQDFTGTNEKLFF
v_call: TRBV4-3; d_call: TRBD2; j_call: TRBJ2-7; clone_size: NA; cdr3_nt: TGCGCCAGCAGCCCGGGACTAGCGGGAGTCGACGAGCAGTACTTC; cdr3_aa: CASSPGLAGVDEQYF
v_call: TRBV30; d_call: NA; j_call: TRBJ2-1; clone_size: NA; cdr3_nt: TGTGCCTCCCTTCAAAGGGGCCGGTACAATGAGCAGTTCTTC; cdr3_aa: CASLQRGRYNEQFF
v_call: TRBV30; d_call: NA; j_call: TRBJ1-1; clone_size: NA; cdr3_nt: TGTGCCTGGATTCCTGGGACAGAAGCTTTCTTT; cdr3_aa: CAWIPGTEAFF
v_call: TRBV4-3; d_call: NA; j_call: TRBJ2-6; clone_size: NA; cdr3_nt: TGCGCCAGCAGCCCACGGGACGCAAGCTCTGGGGCCAACGTCCTGACTTTC; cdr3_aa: CASSPRDASSGANVLTF
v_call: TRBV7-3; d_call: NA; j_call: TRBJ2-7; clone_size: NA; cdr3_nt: TGTGCCAGCAGCTTAAATAACCGGGAGCAGTACTTC; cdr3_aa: CASSLNNREQYF
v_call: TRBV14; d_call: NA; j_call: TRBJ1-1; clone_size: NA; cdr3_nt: TGTGCCAGCAGCCAAATCCTGGGGCCGGGGACTGAAGCTTTCTTT; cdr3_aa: CASSQILGPGTEAFF
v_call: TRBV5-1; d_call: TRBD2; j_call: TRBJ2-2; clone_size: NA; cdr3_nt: TGCGCCAGCAGCTCACCGAGCGGGAGGGCTTCCGGGGAGCTGTTTTTT; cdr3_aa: CASSSPSGRASGELFF
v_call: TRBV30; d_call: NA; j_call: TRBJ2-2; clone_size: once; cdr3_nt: TGTGCCTGGAGTCGAACGACAGTTAGCGGGGAGCTGTTTTTT; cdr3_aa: CAWSRTTVSGELFF
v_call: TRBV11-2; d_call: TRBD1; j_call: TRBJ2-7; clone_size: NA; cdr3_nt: TGTGCCAGCAGCCACCGGGACAGCCCGATACCAAGCTCCTACGAGCAGTACTTC; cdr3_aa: CASSHRDSPIPSSYEQYF
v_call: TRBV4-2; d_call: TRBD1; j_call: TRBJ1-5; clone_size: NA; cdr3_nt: TGTGCCAGCAGCCAACCTCCGGGACAGGGGGCTGATCAGCCCCAGCATTTT; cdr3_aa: CASSQPPGQGADQPQHF
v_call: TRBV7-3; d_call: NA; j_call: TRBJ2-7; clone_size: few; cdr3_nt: TGTGCCAGCAGCTTAACGGGGGGCGATCCCTACGAGCAGTACTTC; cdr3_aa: CASSLTGGDPYEQYF
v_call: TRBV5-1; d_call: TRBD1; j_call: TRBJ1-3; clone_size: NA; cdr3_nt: TGCGCCAGCAGCCCCCAGGGACAGGGTTCAGGAAACACCATATATTTT; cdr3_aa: CASSPQGQGSGNTIYF
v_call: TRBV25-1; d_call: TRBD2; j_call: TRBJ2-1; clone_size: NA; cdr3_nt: TGTGCCAGCAGTGCCCGACCGGGACTAGCGGGATACAATGAGCAGTTCTTC; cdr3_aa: CASSARPGLAGYNEQFF
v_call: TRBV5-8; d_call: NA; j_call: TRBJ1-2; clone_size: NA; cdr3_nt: TGTGCCAGCAGCTACCAGGGTTATGGCTACACCTTC; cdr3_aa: CASSYQGYGYTF
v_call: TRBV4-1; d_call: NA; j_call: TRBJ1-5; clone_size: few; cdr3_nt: TGCGCCAGCAGCCAAGAACCACGGCGGGATCAGCCCCAGCATTTT; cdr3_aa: CASSQEPRRDQPQHF
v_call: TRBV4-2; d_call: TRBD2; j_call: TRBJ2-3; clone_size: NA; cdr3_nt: TGTGCCAGCAGCCGAGGGACTAGCGGGGCCGGAGGGGCAGATACGCAGTATTTT; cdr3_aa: CASSRGTSGAGGADTQYF
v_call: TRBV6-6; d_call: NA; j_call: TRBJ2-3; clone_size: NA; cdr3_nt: TGTGCCAGCAGTTACACCAGGGCTACGCAGTATTTT; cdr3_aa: CASSYTRATQYF
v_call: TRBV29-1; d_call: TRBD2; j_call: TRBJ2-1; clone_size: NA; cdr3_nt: TGCAGCGTTGAAGTTACGATAGCGGGAGTATATATGTCCTACAATGAGCAGTTCTTC; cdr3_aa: CSVEVTIAGVYMSYNEQFF
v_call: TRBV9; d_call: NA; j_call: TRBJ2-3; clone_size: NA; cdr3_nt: TGTGCCAGCAGCCCACGCTATGGGAGCGGAAAAAACACAGATACGCAGTATTTT; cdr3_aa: CASSPRYGSGKNTDTQYF